Below are 30 T cell receptor beta chains sequenced from a single sample in a study of neoadjuvant nivolumab and ipilimumab in lung cancer. This table comes from immunoSEQ multiplex PCR, and its TCRdb copy is limited to in-frame clones, with some not included. The repertoire includes tens of thousands of clones, approximately 90% of them detected once, and 3% to 4% sits in the top ten. Sequencing used blood, obtained before neoadjuvant nivolumab, alone or with ipilimumab. Receptor source: an adult with non-small cell lung cancer. Some clones in this sample may be carry-over from other donors' samples.

This chain links TRBV30 with TRBJ2-1; D is perhaps TRBD1 or TRBD2 (5 bases each). Germline V CDR1 and CDR2: GTSNPN, SVGIG (reference sequence). The CDR3 has 13 residues. Trimming shortened V by 4 bases and J by 6 bases, and 13 bases separated the two germline ends. The CDR3 region is CAWNRGASNEQFF. In DNA form, the CDR3 reads TGTGCCTGGAATAGGGGAGCCAGCAATGAGCAGTTCTTC.

Here the CDR3 reads CSVDFAETQYF. DNA of the CDR3: TGCAGCGTTGATTTTGCGGAGACCCAGTACTTC. The V gene is TRBV29-1, the J gene TRBJ2-5; D is undetermined. This CDR3 is 11 amino acids long. Germline V lookup: CDR1 SQVTM, CDR2 ANQGSEA. Trimming pared 3 bases from V and 5 bases from J, leaving 7 bases between.

The chain is built from TRBV5-6 and TRBJ2-3; 10 positions match TRBD2. Germline lookup yields CDR1 SGHDT and CDR2 YYEEEE. Trimming cost V 3 bases and J 7 bases; bases outside gene matches: 8. There are 15 residues in the CDR3. CDR3 loop: CASSSTLAGGYTQYF. The CDR3 DNA follows: TGTGCCAGCAGCTCGACCTTAGCGGGAGGTTATACGCAGTATTTT.

This clone came up once. The rearrangement joins TRBV29-1 to TRBJ2-4; no reliable D call. CDR1 and CDR2 (germline): SQVTM, ANQGSEA. There are 12 residues in the CDR3. V lost 7 bases, J lost 0 bases, and 7 bases lay in between. In nucleotides, the CDR3 is TGCAGCGCCCGACAAGCCAAAAACATTCAGTACTTC. The encoded protein is CSARQAKNIQYF.

As for this clone: Other DNA variants within this sample encode the same CDR3. The V gene is TRBV6-5, the J gene TRBJ1-1, with TRBD1 matching over 8 bases. The trim removed 4 bases at V and 4 bases at J, leaving 2 bases unmatched. Germline CDR1 reads MNHEY; CDR2 reads SVGAGI. The CDR3 extends over 13 amino acids. CDR3 nucleotide sequence: TGTGCCAGCAGTTTGCAGGGGGCCACTGAAGCTTTCTTT. Translating it yields CASSLQGATEAFF.

The chain uses TRBV29-1 and TRBJ2-1; 10 nucleotides align to TRBD2. Germline-derived CDR1 and CDR2 are SQVTM and ANQGSEA. Unmatched junction bases numbered 5, after V lost 5 bases and J lost 4 bases. The CDR3 loop spans 14 amino acids. The CDR3 nucleotides are TGCAGCGTTAAGGGGACTAGCGTGTACAATGAGCAGTTCTTC. It yields the protein CSVKGTSVYNEQFF.

This clone was seen once. The rearrangement uses TRBV27 and TRBJ2-3; weak D call: TRBD2 (6 bases). The CDR3 runs to 15 residues. CDR1 MNHEY and CDR2 SMNVEV come from the germline V gene (reference sequence). Trimming pared 2 bases from V and 4 bases from J, leaving 13 bases between. Written as DNA, the CDR3 is TGTGCCAGCAGTTTACACGGGAGAAAGGCAGATACGCAGTATTTT. Its protein is CASSLHGRKADTQYF.

V gene TRBV27 combines with J gene TRBJ1-5; the D gene is possibly TRBD1 (5 bases). Germline CDR1 is MNHEY and CDR2 is SMNVEV (reference sequence). CDR3 length: 15 amino acids. V dropped 0 bases and J dropped 2 bases, with 8 bases sitting between them. CDR3 amino acids: CASSLSGGGNQPQHF. The CDR3, as DNA: TGTGCCAGCAGTTTATCAGGAGGGGGCAATCAGCCCCAGCATTTT.

This rearrangement joins TRBV7-9 to TRBJ2-7; D assignment may be TRBD1 or TRBD2 (6 bases each). CDR1 and CDR2 from the germline V gene are SEHNR and FQNEAQ (reference sequence). This CDR3 is 14 amino acids long. Trimming took off 2 bases at V and 3 bases at J, with 11 bases between the two ends. This chain's CDR3 is CASSLPGANYEQYF. DNA for the CDR3: TGTGCCAGCAGCTTACCGGGGGCGAACTACGAGCAGTACTTC.

The rearrangement uses TRBV21-1 and TRBJ2-2; the table's D gene call, TRBD2, was not cross checked with the DNA. TRBV21-1 is a documented pseudogene. The CDR3 has 15 residues. This chain's CDR3 is CASSKRTSGSGELFF. The CDR3 coding sequence is TGTGCCAGCAGCAAACGGACTAGCGGGAGTGGGGAGCTGTTTTTT.

The chain is built from TRBV5-4 and TRBJ2-3, with D maybe TRBD2 (5 bases). Germline loops: CDR1 SGHNT, CDR2 YYREEE (reference sequence). Deletions cut 4 bases from V and 2 bases from J, with 17 bases between. The CDR3 consists of 16 residues. The CDR3: CASSAALDLSTDTQYF. The CDR3 region has the DNA TGTGCCAGCAGCGCCGCCTTGGACTTATCCACAGATACGCAGTATTTT.

The genes are TRBV6-5 and TRBJ1-3; D gene ambiguous. Per the germline V gene, CDR1 is MNHEY and CDR2 is SVGAGI. This CDR3 region has 13 residues. V shed 7 bases and J shed 1 base, with 8 bases lying between them. The CDR3 region has the DNA TGTGCCAGCACTTCCAGTTCTGGAAACACCATATATTTT. Translated, it gives CASTSSSGNTIYF.

The chain couples TRBV5-6 to TRBJ2-3, with D possibly being TRBD2 (6 bases). The germline V gene encodes CDR1 SGHDT and CDR2 YYEEEE. The CDR3 is 15 residues long. Trimming took off 4 bases at V and 1 base at J, with 13 bases between the two ends. The CDR3 region has the DNA TGTGCCAGCAGCGGTAGCGGTTCCGGCACAGATACGCAGTATTTT. It translates to CASSGSGSGTDTQYF.

This rearrangement joins TRBV9 to TRBJ1-1; no reliable D call. This CDR3 has 12 residues. Germline values: CDR1 SGDLS, CDR2 YYNGEE. Between the trimmed V and J ends, which lost 0 bases and 8 bases, there was a span of 8 bases. CDR3 bases: TGTGCCAGCAGCGTAGGGGGTGGGGAAGCTTTCTTT. Amino acids: CASSVGGGEAFF.

The gene calls are TRBV5-6 and TRBJ2-7, with 7 bases lining up with TRBD2. Trimming at V came to 4 bases and at J to 2 bases, leaving 9 bases not matched to a gene. This CDR3 is built from 15 residues. Per the germline V gene, CDR1 is SGHDT and CDR2 is YYEEEE. The CDR3 coding sequence is TGTGCCAGCAGCCCCGGGGCTAGCGGAACCTACGAGCAGTACTTC. Its translation: CASSPGASGTYEQYF. The variable domain in full, completed from reference TRBV5-6 and TRBJ2-7, reads DAGVTQSPTHLIKTRGQQVTLRCSPKSGHDTVSWYQQALGQGPQFIFQYYEEEERQRGNFPDRFSGHQFPNYSSELNVNALLLGDSALYLCASSPGASGTYEQYFGPGTRLTVT.

The V and J genes are TRBV20-1 and TRBJ2-7, with D possibly matching TRBD1 (6 bases). Trimming took off 5 bases at V and 6 bases at J, with 11 bases between the two ends. CDR1 and CDR2 from the germline V gene are DFQATT and SNEGSKA (reference sequence). CDR3 length equals 11 residues. CDR3 amino acids: CSAEGVFEQYF. DNA for the CDR3: TGCAGTGCTGAGGGGGTATTCGAGCAGTACTTC.

The V call is TRBV30, the J call TRBJ1-5; TRBD1 agrees at 12 bases. CDR1 GTSNPN and CDR2 SVGIG come from the germline V gene (reference sequence). There are 14 residues in the CDR3. V shed 6 bases and J 5 bases; nucleotides not matched to a gene: 5. The CDR3 is CACDRDRGHQPQHF. For the CDR3, the DNA is TGTGCCTGCGACCGGGACAGGGGGCATCAGCCCCAGCATTTT.

The chain uses TRBV7-9 and TRBJ1-2; TRBD1 aligns across 11 bases. V lost 5 bases, J lost 4 bases, and 6 bases stayed unmatched. The CDR3 loop spans 15 amino acids. CDR1 and CDR2 from the germline V gene are SEHNR and FQNEAQ (reference sequence). CDR3 in amino acids: CASSRTGGRGYGYTF. CDR3 nucleotide sequence: TGTGCCAGCAGCCGGACAGGGGGCAGAGGCTATGGCTACACCTTC.

This chain joins TRBV5-1 and TRBJ1-2, with D maybe TRBD1 (5 bases). Trimming took 4 bases from V and 4 from J, leaving 8 bases between them. The germline V gene encodes CDR1 SGHRS and CDR2 YFSETQ. The CDR3 totals 12 residues. This CDR3 is CASSKTVYGYTF. CDR3 in DNA: TGCGCCAGCAGCAAGACAGTCTATGGCTACACCTTC.

The chain couples TRBV7-2 to TRBJ2-1, with TRBD2 matching 7 bases. The trim removed 3 bases at V and 0 bases at J, leaving 2 bases unmatched. The CDR3 spans 15 residues. CDR1 SGHTA and CDR2 FQGNSA come from the germline V gene. In DNA form, the CDR3 reads TGTGCCAGCAGCTTGACTAGCTCCTCCTACAATGAGCAGTTCTTC. Protein sequence: CASSLTSSSYNEQFF.

This CDR3 reads CATWTPSQDTQYF. The CDR3 coding sequence is TGTGCCACCTGGACCCCCTCCCAAGATACGCAGTATTTT. The chain recombines TRBV15 with TRBJ2-3; no clear D. The germline V gene has CDR1 LNHNV and CDR2 YYDKDF (reference sequence). Deletions cut 8 bases from V and 5 bases from J, with 14 bases between. The CDR3 runs 13 residues.

This chain links TRBV7-9 with TRBJ2-5; D gene unclear. V was trimmed by 1 base and J by 3 bases, leaving 6 bases between them. Germline CDR1 and CDR2: SEHNR and FQNEAQ (reference sequence). This CDR3 has 13 residues. The CDR3 sequence is CASSLVWKETQYF. The CDR3 nucleotides read TGTGCCAGCAGCTTAGTCTGGAAAGAGACCCAGTACTTC.

The rearrangement links TRBV14 to TRBJ1-2; D remains ambiguous. V dropped 1 base and J dropped 3 bases, with 6 bases sitting between them. Germline CDR1 is SGHDN and CDR2 is FVKESK. This CDR3 comprises 13 residues. The CDR3, as DNA: TGTGCCAGCAGCCAAGTTGGTCACTATGGCTACACCTTC. It is translated as CASSQVGHYGYTF.

The CDR3 here is CSAGSGEQYF. The CDR3 DNA reads as TGCAGCGCCGGGTCGGGGGAGCAGTACTTC. The chain joins TRBV29-1 to TRBJ2-7, with D possibly TRBD2 on 5 matching bases. Germline CDR1 and CDR2: SQVTM and ANQGSEA. Trimming stripped 7 bases from V and 7 bases from J, with 11 bases between. The CDR3 has 10 amino acids.

The chain uses TRBV11-2 and TRBJ2-3; a weak D match, TRBD1 (6 bases). CDR1 is SGHAT, CDR2 FQNNGV, per germline. The CDR3 has 15 amino acids. V lost 1 base to trimming and J lost 1 base, with 9 bases between them. The CDR3 reads CASSLGNRGTDTQYF. CDR3 DNA sequence: TGTGCCAGCAGCTTAGGAAACAGGGGCACAGATACGCAGTATTTT.

V and J are TRBV6-5 and TRBJ2-5; D unclear. The V end was cut by 0 bases, the J end by 5 bases, with 16 bases between. Germline CDR1 MNHEY, CDR2 SVGAGI. The CDR3 spans 16 residues. The CDR3 reads CASSYSGPQTWETQYF. In nucleotides, the CDR3 is TGTGCCAGCAGTTACTCCGGGCCTCAAACCTGGGAGACCCAGTACTTC.

The V gene is TRBV9, the J gene TRBJ2-1; TRBD2 is a possible D gene (5 bases). The CDR3 extends over 12 amino acids. The ends were cut back, 1 base at V and 8 bases at J, with 7 bases in the middle. CDR1 and CDR2 from the germline V gene are SGDLS and YYNGEE. The DNA of the CDR3 is TGTGCCAGCAGCGTAATGCGGGATGAGCAGTTCTTC. Protein: CASSVMRDEQFF.

The gene calls are TRBV4-2 and TRBJ2-7; D not resolved. Germline CDR1 reads LGHNA; CDR2 reads YNFKEQ. The V and J ends lost 0 bases and 5 bases respectively, with 2 bases between them. The CDR3 extends over 11 amino acids. CDR3 in amino acids: CASSQDNEQYF. CDR3 DNA sequence: TGTGCCAGCAGCCAAGATAACGAGCAGTACTTC.

The V and J genes are TRBV5-1 and TRBJ2-1, with D uncertain. V was trimmed by 0 bases and J by 5 bases, leaving 3 bases between them. The CDR3 has 12 residues. The germline CDR1 and CDR2 sequences are SGHRS and YFSETQ. CDR3: CASSLVNNEQFF. The CDR3 nucleotides are TGCGCCAGCAGCTTGGTTAACAATGAGCAGTTCTTC.

The genes are TRBV10-1 and TRBJ2-7, with 14 bases aligning to TRBD2. Germline CDR1 WNHNN, CDR2 SYGVQD (reference sequence). The CDR3 sequence is 16 residues long. The V gene end was trimmed by 4 bases and the J gene end by 2 bases; junction bases not matched to a gene: 4. The CDR3 here is CASSGGLAGDTYEQYF. CDR3 DNA: TGCGCCAGCAGTGGGGGACTAGCGGGAGATACCTACGAGCAGTACTTC.